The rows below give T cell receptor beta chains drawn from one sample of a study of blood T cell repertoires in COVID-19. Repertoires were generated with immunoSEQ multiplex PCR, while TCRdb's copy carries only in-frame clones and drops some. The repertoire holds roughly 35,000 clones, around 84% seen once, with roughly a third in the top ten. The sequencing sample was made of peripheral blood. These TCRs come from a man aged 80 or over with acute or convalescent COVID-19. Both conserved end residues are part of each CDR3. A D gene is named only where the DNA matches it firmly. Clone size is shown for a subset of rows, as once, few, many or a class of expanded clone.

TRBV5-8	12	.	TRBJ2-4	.	CASRSVKNIQYF	TGTGCCAGCAGGTCTGTAAAAAACATTCAGTACTTC
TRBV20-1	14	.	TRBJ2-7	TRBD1	CSASAGQGRYEQYF	TGCAGTGCTAGTGCAGGACAGGGGAGATACGAGCAGTACTTC
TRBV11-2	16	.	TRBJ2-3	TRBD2	CASSLGQRGITDTQYF	TGTGCCAGCAGCTTAGGACAGCGGGGGATAACAGATACGCAGTATTTT
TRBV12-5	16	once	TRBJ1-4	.	CASGLVLGHNNEKLFF	TGTGCTAGTGGTTTGGTACTGGGACACAATAATGAAAAACTGTTTTTT
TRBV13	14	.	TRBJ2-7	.	CASSLAGSFYEQYF	TGTGCCAGCAGCTTAGCCGGTAGCTTCTACGAGCAGTACTTC
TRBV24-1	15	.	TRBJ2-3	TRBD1	CATSGGTGYRDTQYF	TGTGCCACCAGTGGTGGGACAGGGTATAGGGATACGCAGTATTTT
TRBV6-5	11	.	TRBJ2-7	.	CASSEGGVQYF	TGTGCCAGCAGCGAGGGGGGGGTACAGTACTTC
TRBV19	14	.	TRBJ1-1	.	CASSHRAMNTEAFF	TGTGCCAGTAGCCACAGGGCGATGAACACTGAAGCTTTCTTT
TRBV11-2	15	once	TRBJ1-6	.	CASSLEEVLNSPLHF	TGTGCCAGCAGCTTAGAGGAGGTGTTAAATTCACCCCTCCACTTT
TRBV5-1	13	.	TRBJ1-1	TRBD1	CASWDSGPTEAFF	TGCGCCAGCTGGGACAGCGGCCCGACTGAAGCTTTCTTT
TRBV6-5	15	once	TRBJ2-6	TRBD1	CASSRQGYRANVLTF	TGTGCCAGCAGTCGACAGGGGTATAGGGCCAACGTCCTGACTTTC
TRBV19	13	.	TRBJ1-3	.	CASKGRPGNTIYF	TGTGCCAGTAAGGGGCGCCCTGGAAACACCATATATTTT
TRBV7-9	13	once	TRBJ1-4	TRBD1	CASSGTANEKLFF	TGTGCCAGCAGCGGGACAGCTAATGAAAAACTGTTTTTT
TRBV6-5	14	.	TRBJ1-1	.	CASSLDGGNTEAFF	TGTGCCAGCAGTTTAGACGGGGGGAACACTGAAGCTTTCTTT
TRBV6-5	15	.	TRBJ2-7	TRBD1	CASRTFGTVRYEQYF	TGTGCCAGCAGAACCTTCGGGACAGTGAGGTACGAGCAGTACTTC
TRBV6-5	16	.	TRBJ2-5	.	CASSYSGAPHKETQYF	TGTGCCAGCAGTTACTCAGGGGCCCCACACAAGGAGACCCAGTACTTC
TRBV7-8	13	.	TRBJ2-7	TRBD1	CASSQTGGSGQYF	TGTGCCAGCAGCCAGACAGGGGGCAGCGGGCAGTACTTC
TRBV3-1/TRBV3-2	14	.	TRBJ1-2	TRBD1	CASSQRRDRVVYTF	TGTGCCAGCAGCCAACGCCGGGACAGGGTCGTCTACACCTTC
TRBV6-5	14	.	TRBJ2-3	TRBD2	CASSGGSNTDTQYF	TGTGCCAGCAGCGGGGGGTCCAACACAGATACGCAGTATTTT
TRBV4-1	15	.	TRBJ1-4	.	CASSRSGVGNEKLFF	TGCGCCAGCAGCCGCTCCGGGGTCGGTAATGAAAAACTGTTTTTT
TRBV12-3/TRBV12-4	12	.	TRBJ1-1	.	CASSFLYREAFF	TGTGCCAGCAGTTTCCTTTACAGGGAAGCTTTCTTT
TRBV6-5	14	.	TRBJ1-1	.	CASSYSSLNTEAFF	TGTGCCAGCAGTTACTCGAGCCTGAACACTGAAGCTTTCTTT
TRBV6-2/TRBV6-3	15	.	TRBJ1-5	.	CASSLLGGANQPQHF	TGTGCCAGCAGCCTCTTGGGAGGGGCGAACCAGCCCCAGCATTTT
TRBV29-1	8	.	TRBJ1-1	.	CSVPAGVF	TGCAGCGTGCCTGCGGGGGTGTTT
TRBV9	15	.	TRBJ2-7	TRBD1	CASSVTGGVSGEQYF	TGTGCCAGCAGCGTAACAGGGGGCGTATCTGGCGAGCAGTACTTC
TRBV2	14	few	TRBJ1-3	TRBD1	CASSLQGAGNTIYF	TGTGCCAGCAGCTTACAGGGGGCTGGAAACACCATATATTTT
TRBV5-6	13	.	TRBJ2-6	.	CASIRGGANVLTF	TGTGCCAGCATCCGAGGGGGGGCCAACGTCCTGACTTTC
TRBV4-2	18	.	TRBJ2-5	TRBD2	CASSQETSGGSYQETQYF	TGTGCCAGCAGCCAAGAAACTAGCGGGGGTTCTTACCAAGAGACCCAGTACTTC